Listed here are 31 T cell receptor beta chains from one sample, sequenced in a study of post-analysis software for immune sequencing data. General study points: Roughly 5 TRBV segments (TRBV5-6, TRBV5-1 and TRBV20-1 among them) occurred more frequently in patients than in controls.

Researchers reported that TCR beta cDNA libraries carried unique molecular identifiers. A single record per CDR3 protein comes from TCRdb applying MiXCR to the PCR reads. Of around 770,000 distinct CDR3 sequences detected, just over 45% appear once; the ten largest clones hold approximately 5%. Which antigens these TCRs recognize remains unknown. The specimen sequenced was blood. The receptors shown here come from a girl between 10 and 17 years old with multiple sclerosis.

The chain couples TRBV19 to TRBJ2-5; 8 nucleotides line up with TRBD2. The better agreement between TRBJ2-7 and the DNA end casts doubt on the J call. The CDR3 has 14 residues. Germline loops: CDR1 LNHDA, CDR2 SQIVND (reference sequence). CDR3 in amino acids: CASSIVSGGVEQYF. In DNA form, the CDR3 reads TGTGCCAGTAGTATAGTTTCGGGAGGGGTCGAGCAGTACTTC.

V usage is TRBV29-1 and J usage is TRBJ2-6; a weak D match, TRBD2 (6 bases). Germline loops: CDR1 SQVTM, CDR2 ANQGSEA. The CDR3 extends over 14 amino acids. Trimming took off 1 base at V and 6 bases at J, with 10 bases between the two ends. CDR3 amino acids: CSVEGGGAANVLTF. CDR3 nucleotides: TGCAGCGTTGAAGGGGGCGGGGCGGCCAACGTCCTGACTTTC. Complete variable domain (other parts from reference TRBV29-1 and TRBJ2-6): SAVISQKPSRDICQRGTSLTIQCQVDSQVTMMFWYRQQPGQSLTLIATANQGSEATYESGFVIDKFPISRPNLTFSTLTVSNMSPEDSSIYLCSVEGGGAANVLTFGAGSRLTVL.

The chain couples TRBV6-5 to TRBJ1-1; 9 positions match TRBD1. After removal of 6 bases from V and 5 bases from J, the junction contained 10 bases not matched to a gene. CDR1 is MNHEY, CDR2 SVGAGI, per germline. CDR3 size: 15 residues. This CDR3 is CASSSDNRGRTEAFF. The CDR3 DNA sequence: TGTGCCAGCAGCTCAGATAACAGGGGGCGAACTGAAGCTTTCTTT.

About this clonotype itself: At one end, the junction sequence differs from germline, possibly due to a read error. The chain is built from TRBV20-1 and TRBJ2-5; D possibly corresponds to TRBD1 (5 bases). CDR1 and CDR2 from the germline V gene are DFQATT and SNEGSKA (reference sequence). The length of the CDR3 is 14 residues. The CDR3 region has the DNA TGCAGTGCTAGTAGGTTTTCCGGACAAGAGGCCCAGTACTTC. Protein sequence: CSASRFSGQEAQYF.

This clonotype has a handful of counts. In nucleotides, the CDR3 is TGTGCCAGCAGTTACTCTACCGGGACTAGCTACGAGCAGTACTTC. Protein product: CASSYSTGTSYEQYF. V is TRBV6-6 and J is TRBJ2-7; 8 bases fit TRBD2. Germline assignment: CDR1 MNHNY and CDR2 SVGAGI (reference sequence). Germline trimming cut 0 bases from V and 3 bases from J; bases unmatched to any gene: 4. The CDR3 consists of 15 residues.

The genes are TRBV5-1 and TRBJ2-1; D is possibly TRBD2 (6 bases). This CDR3 has 16 residues. Trimming removed 0 bases at V and 8 bases at J, with 18 bases between. CDR1 is SGHRS, CDR2 YFSETQ, per germline. CDR3 bases: TGCGCCAGCAGCTTGGGTAACCTAGCGCCAATGGATGAGCAGTTCTTC. Its protein product is CASSLGNLAPMDEQFF.

This chain uses TRBV5-1 with TRBJ1-4, with TRBD1 matching 11 bases. CDR3 length: 18 residues. Germline loops: CDR1 SGHRS, CDR2 YFSETQ. J was trimmed by 2 bases and V by 4 bases; bases with no gene match: 10. CDR3 coding DNA: TGCGCCAGCAGCGCTAATAATGGACAGGGGGCGACTAATGAAAAACTGTTTTTT. Residues: CASSANNGQGATNEKLFF. Supplemented by reference TRBV5-1 and TRBJ1-4, the full variable domain reads KAGVTQTPRYLIKTRGQQVTLSCSPISGHRSVSWYQQTPGQGLQFLFEYFSETQRNKGNFPGRFSGRQFSNSRSEMNVSTLELGDSALYLCASSANNGQGATNEKLFFGSGTQLSVL.

The chain joins TRBV20-1 to TRBJ2-5, with 9 bases fitting TRBD2. The trim removed 6 bases at V and 5 bases at J, leaving 4 bases unmatched. CDR3 length equals 12 residues. CDR1 is DFQATT, CDR2 SNEGSKA, per germline (reference sequence). CDR3 coding DNA: TGCAGTGCAAGGACTAGCGAGGAGACCCAGTACTTC. It is translated as CSARTSEETQYF.

The chain employs TRBV5-5 and TRBJ1-6, with 9 positions matching TRBD1. The CDR3 runs to 14 residues. Trimming at V came to 4 bases and at J to 11 bases, leaving 7 bases not matched to a gene. Germline CDR1 is SGHKS and CDR2 is YYEKEE (reference sequence). CDR3 nucleotide sequence: TGTGCCAGCAGCCGGGACAGGGAGGCGGCACCCCTCCACTTT. This sequence encodes CASSRDREAAPLHF. Filled out from reference TRBV5-5 and TRBJ1-6, the complete variable domain reads DAGVTQSPTHLIKTRGQQVTLRCSPISGHKSVSWYQQVLGQGPQFIFQYYEKEERGRGNFPDRFSARQFPNYSSELNVNALLLGDSALYLCASSRDREAAPLHFGNGTRLTVT.

The rearrangement uses TRBV20-1 and TRBJ1-2; D gene uncertain. The V end was cut by 3 bases, the J end by 3 bases, with 20 bases between. The length of the CDR3 is 16 residues. CDR1 DFQATT and CDR2 SNEGSKA come from the germline V gene (reference sequence). Written as DNA, the CDR3 is TGCAGTGCTAGGAAAAACGACCCGGAGGGCTACTATGGCTACACCTTC. It encodes CSARKNDPEGYYGYTF.

V and J are TRBV5-1 and TRBJ2-2; 8 bases match TRBD2. V was pared by 5 bases and J by 3 bases, with 6 bases of the junction left unmatched. The CDR3 consists of 15 residues. The germline V gene encodes CDR1 SGHRS and CDR2 YFSETQ. This chain's CDR3 is CASSYSGKDTGELFF. In DNA, the CDR3 is TGCGCCAGCAGTTATAGCGGGAAGGACACCGGGGAGCTGTTTTTT.

V usage is TRBV24-1 and J usage is TRBJ2-1, with D maybe TRBD2 (5 bases). This CDR3 has 13 residues. Trimming took off 7 bases at V and 8 bases at J, with 14 bases between the two ends. Germline V gene sequence: CDR1 KGHDR, CDR2 SFDVKD. CDR3 sequence (DNA): TGTGCCACCAGCCACTGGGTGGGAGATGAGCAGTTCTTC. Translated: CATSHWVGDEQFF.

In this sample, this clonotype turned up a few times. The V gene is TRBV7-6, the J gene TRBJ2-5; perhaps TRBD1 as D (6 bases). The last part of the DNA fits TRBJ2-7 better; the J call may be wrong. The CDR3 runs 15 residues. CDR1 is SGHVS and CDR2 is FNYEAQ in the germline V gene. CDR3 in amino acids: CASSRGQGSNYEQYF. In DNA, the CDR3 is TGTGCCAGCAGCCGAGGCCAGGGGTCCAACTACGAGCAGTACTTC.

V is TRBV2 and J is TRBJ2-3, with D possibly being TRBD1 (6 bases). V was pared by 1 base and J by 0 bases, with 11 bases between. Germline V CDR1 and CDR2: SNHLY, FYNNEI. The CDR3 totals 16 residues. The CDR3 here is CASSEGTASSTDTQYF. DNA of the CDR3: TGTGCCAGCAGTGAAGGGACAGCCTCTAGCACAGATACGCAGTATTTT.

The J gene is TRBJ2-1, the V gene TRBV12-3 or TRBV12-4; TRBD1 agrees at 9 bases. The CDR3 runs 15 residues. V lost 11 bases and J lost 8; bases outside the gene matches: 16. Here the CDR3 DNA reads TGTGCCGGGGGCCTCGGGACAGGGCTGGTGGATGAGCAGTTCTTC. This sequence encodes CAGGLGTGLVDEQFF.

This clonotype turned up a few times. V and J are TRBV20-1 and TRBJ2-3; D gene unclear. The germline V gene has CDR1 DFQATT and CDR2 SNEGSKA (reference sequence). Trimming left V 2 bases short and J 4 bases short, with 7 bases between. This CDR3 spans 12 amino acids. The CDR3, as DNA: TGCAGTGCTAGACTGGTGGCAGATACGCAGTATTTT. Translating it yields CSARLVADTQYF.

This rearrangement joins TRBV28 to TRBJ2-7, with a weak D call TRBD2 (7 bases). The length of the CDR3 is 13 residues. Germline CDR1 MDHEN, CDR2 SYDVKM. Between the trimmed V and J ends, which lost 8 bases and 9 bases, there was a span of 20 bases. CDR3 DNA sequence: TGTGCCAGCGGGAGCGGGGCCAGAGGGGGGCAGTACTTC. Translating it yields CASGSGARGGQYF.

In its sample, this clonotype was seen a few times. This rearrangement joins TRBV6-1 to TRBJ2-7; 7 positions agree with TRBD1. Unmatched junction bases numbered 5, after V lost 2 bases and J lost 1 base. The length of the CDR3 is 15 residues. Germline-derived CDR1 and CDR2 are MNHNS and SASEGT. CDR3 sequence: CASSESATGSYEQYF. The CDR3 DNA reads TGTGCCAGCAGTGAATCGGCGACAGGGTCCTACGAGCAGTACTTC.

The chain uses TRBV10-3 and TRBJ2-1; TRBD2 matches at 10 bases. From germline, CDR1 is ENHRY and CDR2 SYGVKD. The CDR3 length is 14 residues. The J segment lost 10 bases and the V segment lost 4 bases, leaving 7 bases of the junction unmatched. The CDR3 sequence: CAISAPSGSYEQFF. The CDR3 DNA reads as TGTGCCATCAGTGCTCCTAGCGGGAGCTACGAGCAGTTCTTC.

The sample holds a few counts of this clonotype. The chain links TRBV6-2 or TRBV6-3 to TRBJ1-1, with D possibly being TRBD1 (5 bases). The V and J ends lost 2 bases and 1 base respectively, with 8 bases between them. Germline-derived CDR1 and CDR2 are MNHEY and SVGEGT. The CDR3 totals 14 residues. The CDR3 loop reads CASSYGGRNTEAFF. As DNA, the CDR3 is TGTGCCAGCAGTTACGGGGGAAGGAACACTGAAGCTTTCTTT.

The chain carries TRBV12-3 or TRBV12-4 and TRBJ2-7; tentative D call: TRBD2 (6 bases). The CDR3 extends over 14 amino acids. Deletions cut 7 bases from V and 5 bases from J, with 18 bases between. The CDR3 loop reads CASTRPGGVDEQYF. The DNA of the CDR3 is TGTGCCAGCACCCGACCCGGAGGGGTCGACGAGCAGTACTTC.

This sequence joins TRBV6-5 and TRBJ1-4, with D possibly being TRBD1 (5 bases). Germline CDR1 is MNHEY and CDR2 is SVGAGI. The CDR3 covers 16 residues. V lost 0 bases and J lost 4, with 12 bases in between. The CDR3: CASSYSVGGGNEKLFF. As DNA, the CDR3 is TGTGCCAGCAGTTACTCGGTCGGGGGGGGTAATGAAAAACTGTTTTTT.

CDR3 nucleotide sequence: TGCAGCGTTTCCCCCTCGGGCTCTAACACTGAAGCTTTCTTT. Translated: CSVSPSGSNTEAFF. The chain has TRBV29-1 and TRBJ1-1; D call uncertain. The V end was cut by 5 bases, the J end by 2 bases, with 15 bases between. The CDR3 consists of 14 residues. Germline assignment: CDR1 SQVTM and CDR2 ANQGSEA.

This clonotype was recorded once. The chain carries TRBV20-1 and TRBJ2-1; TRBD2 might be the D (5 bases). This CDR3 comprises 13 residues. V was trimmed by 6 bases and J by 5 bases, leaving 14 bases between them. Germline CDR1 is DFQATT and CDR2 is SNEGSKA (reference sequence). CDR3 nucleotide sequence: TGCAGTGCCCAGCGGAGACTGGACAATGAGCAGTTCTTC. Translated: CSAQRRLDNEQFF.

This chain uses TRBV5-1 with TRBJ2-1, with D possibly TRBD1 on 9 matching bases. The CDR3 extends over 13 amino acids. CDR1 and CDR2 (germline): SGHRS, YFSETQ. The ends were cut back, 2 bases at V and 10 bases at J, with 13 bases in the middle. CDR3 residues: CASSFSGTGEQFF. DNA for the CDR3: TGCGCCAGCAGCTTTAGCGGGACAGGGGAGCAGTTCTTC.

The rearrangement joins TRBV6-2 or TRBV6-3 to TRBJ2-6; D might be TRBD1 (6 bases). This CDR3 has 15 amino acids. Germline CDR1 and CDR2: MNHEY and SVGEGT. V was clipped by 6 bases and J by 3 bases, with 12 bases between them. DNA of the CDR3: TGTGCCAGCAGGACACAGGGCTTTGGGGCCAACGTCCTGACTTTC. Encoded protein: CASRTQGFGANVLTF.

This clonotype was seen only a few times. The chain recombines TRBV12-3 or TRBV12-4 with TRBJ1-1; a weak D match, TRBD1 (6 bases). This CDR3 comprises 15 residues. V was pared by 6 bases and J by 0 bases, with 14 bases between. The CDR3 DNA is TGTGCCAGCAGAGATTATGGACAGCTGAACACTGAAGCTTTCTTT. Its protein product is CASRDYGQLNTEAFF.

This clonotype was detected only a few times. The chain couples TRBV5-5 to TRBJ2-1, with 7 bases fitting TRBD2. Unmatched junction bases numbered 9, after V lost 1 base and J lost 8 bases. From germline, CDR1 is SGHKS and CDR2 YYEKEE (reference sequence). The CDR3 is 15 amino acids. The CDR3 protein is CASSLTGTKIDEQFF. The CDR3, as DNA: TGTGCCAGCAGCTTGACCGGGACTAAGATCGATGAGCAGTTCTTC.

The CDR3 region has the DNA TGTGCCAGCAGCGAGATAGTACCCTACGAGCAGTTCTTC. Translated, it gives CASSEIVPYEQFF. The chain carries TRBV12-3 or TRBV12-4 and TRBJ2-1; D not resolved. The CDR3 has 13 residues. Trimming removed 6 bases from V and 10 bases from J, with 16 bases in between.

The genes are TRBV6-2 or TRBV6-3 and TRBJ2-1; 8 nucleotides align to TRBD2. V lost 2 bases and J lost 4; bases outside the gene matches: 10. The CDR3 loop spans 17 amino acids. Germline CDR1 is MNHEY and CDR2 is SVGEGT. The CDR3 region is CASSYNKLAALYNEQFF. The CDR3 nucleotides are TGTGCCAGCAGTTACAATAAACTAGCGGCCCTGTACAATGAGCAGTTCTTC.

The gene calls are TRBV3-1 and TRBJ2-1, with 13 nucleotides matching TRBD2. In germline, CDR1 is LGHDT, CDR2 YNNKEL (reference sequence). This CDR3 region has 14 residues. V gave up 1 base and J gave up 13 bases; unmatched junction bases: 4. CDR3 in amino acids: CASSQAGLAGDQFF. CDR3 nucleotides: TGTGCCAGCAGCCAAGCAGGACTAGCGGGAGACCAGTTCTTC.